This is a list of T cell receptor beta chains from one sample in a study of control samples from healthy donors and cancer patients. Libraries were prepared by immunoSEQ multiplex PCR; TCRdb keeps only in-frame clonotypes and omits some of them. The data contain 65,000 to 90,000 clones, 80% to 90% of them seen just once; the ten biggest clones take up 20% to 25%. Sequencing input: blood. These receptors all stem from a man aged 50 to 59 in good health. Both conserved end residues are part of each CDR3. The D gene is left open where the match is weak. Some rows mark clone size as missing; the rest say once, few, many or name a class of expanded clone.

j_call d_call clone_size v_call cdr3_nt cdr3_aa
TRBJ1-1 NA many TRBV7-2 TGTGCCAGCAGCTTAGGGGGTGTGGAAGCTTTCTTT CASSLGGVEAFF
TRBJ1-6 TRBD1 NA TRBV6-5 TGTGCCAGCAGAAACAGGGGGTATAATTCACCCCTCCACTTT CASRNRGYNSPLHF
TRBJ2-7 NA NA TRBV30 TGTGCCTGGAGTAGGGACGGGGGCTACGAGCAGTACTTC CAWSRDGGYEQYF
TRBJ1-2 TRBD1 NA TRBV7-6 TGTGCCAGCAGCCCAGAGACAGGGACCTTATATGGCTACACCTTC CASSPETGTLYGYTF
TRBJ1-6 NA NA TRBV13 TGTGCCAGCAGCTTAGTGGCAGGCAATAATTCACCCCTCCACTTT CASSLVAGNNSPLHF
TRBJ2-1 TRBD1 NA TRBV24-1 TGTGCCACCGGACAGGGGAATGAGCAGTTCTTC CATGQGNEQFF
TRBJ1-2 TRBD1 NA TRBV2 TGTGCCAGCAGTTCTGACAGGGGCTATACCTATGGCTACACCTTC CASSSDRGYTYGYTF
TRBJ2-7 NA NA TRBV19 TGTGCCAGTAGTCAGTGGCCGGGAGTCGACGAGCAGTACTTC CASSQWPGVDEQYF
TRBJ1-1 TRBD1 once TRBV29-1 TGCAGCGCAGACAGGGGGCACGCTGAAGCTTTCTTT CSADRGHAEAFF
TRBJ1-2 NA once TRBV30 TGTGCCTGGAGGGCCGGGACTGCTTTCCTCCGGGGCTATGGCTACACCTTC CAWRAGTAFLRGYGYTF
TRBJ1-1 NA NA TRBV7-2 TGTGCCAGCAGCTTATTCCCCGGGACTGAAGCTTTCTTT CASSLFPGTEAFF
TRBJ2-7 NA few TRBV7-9 TGTGCCAGCAGCTTACATTTGTCGGATGAGCAGTACTTC CASSLHLSDEQYF
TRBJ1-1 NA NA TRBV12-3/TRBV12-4 TGTGCCAGCAGTTTAGGGGGGTGGTCTGAAGCTTTCTTT CASSLGGWSEAFF
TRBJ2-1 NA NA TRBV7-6 TGTGCCAGCAGCTTAGGTGTAAGAGAGCAGTTCTTC CASSLGVREQFF
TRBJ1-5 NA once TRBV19 TGTGCCAGTAGTAGACGAGGGGAAGAGCAGCCCCAGCATTTT CASSRRGEEQPQHF
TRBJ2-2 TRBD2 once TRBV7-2 TGTGCCAGCAGCGTAGCTGGACTAGCGGGAGGGATCGGGGAGCTGTTTTTT CASSVAGLAGGIGELFF
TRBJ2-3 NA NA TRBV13 TGTGCCAGCAGCCCTCGGCGTAGGGCAGATACGCAGTATTTT CASSPRRRADTQYF
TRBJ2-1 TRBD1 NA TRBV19 TGTGCCAGTAGTATGGGGACAGTAAGCTACAATGAGCAGTTCTTC CASSMGTVSYNEQFF
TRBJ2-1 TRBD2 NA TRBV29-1 TGCAGCGGGCGGGAGGAGTCCTACAATGAGCAGTTCTTC CSGREESYNEQFF
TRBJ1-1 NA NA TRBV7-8 TGTGCCAGCAGCTTAGAACCCACAGGGAGGGTGAACACTGAAGCTTTCTTT CASSLEPTGRVNTEAFF
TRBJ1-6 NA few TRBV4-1 TGCGCCAGCAGCCAAGCCAGACAGCAATCACCCCTCCACTTT CASSQARQQSPLHF
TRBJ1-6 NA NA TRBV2 TGTGCCAGCAGTGACAGGGTTAATTCACCCCTCCACTTT CASSDRVNSPLHF
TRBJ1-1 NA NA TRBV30 TGTGCCTGGAGCTCCTGGGAGTTCGGCCCCGGGAACACTGAAGCTTTCTTT CAWSSWEFGPGNTEAFF
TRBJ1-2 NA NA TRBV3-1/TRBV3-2 TGTGCCAGCAGCCAAGATCGTAGGGCAGTTTTATTC CASSQDRRAVLF
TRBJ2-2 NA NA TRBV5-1 TGCGCCAGCAGAGGAGACGCGAACACCGGGGAGCTGTTTTTT CASRGDANTGELFF
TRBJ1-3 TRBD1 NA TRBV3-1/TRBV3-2 TGTGCCAGCACCTACAGGGGGGGAAACACCATATATTTT CASTYRGGNTIYF
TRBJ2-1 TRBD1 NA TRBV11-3 TGTGCCAGCAGCATAGGGACAGGGGGGATGAGTGAGCAGTTCTTC CASSIGTGGMSEQFF
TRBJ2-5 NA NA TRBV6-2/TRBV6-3 TGTGCCAGCAGTTACCGGGGGCCAAACAGCCAGACCCAGTACTTC CASSYRGPNSQTQYF
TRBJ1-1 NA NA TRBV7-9 TGTGCCAGCACCCGGCTAGGGGAAGCTTTCTTT CASTRLGEAFF
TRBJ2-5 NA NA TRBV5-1 TGCGCCAGCAGCCCTCGCACAGGCCCACAAGAGACCCAGTACTTC CASSPRTGPQETQYF
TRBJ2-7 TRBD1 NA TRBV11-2 TGTGCCAGCAGCGACCGGGACAGCTACGAGCAGTACTTC CASSDRDSYEQYF
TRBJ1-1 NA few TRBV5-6 TGTGCCAGCAGCCCGGGGGGCGGTGAAGCTTTCTTT CASSPGGGEAFF
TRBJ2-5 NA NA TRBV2 TGTGCCAGCACCGACAGGCTAGCGTTCGGAGAGACCCAGTACTTC CASTDRLAFGETQYF
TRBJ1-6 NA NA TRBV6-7 TGTGCCAGCAGTTACAAAGACAGGTCAGAACATAATTCACCCCTCCACTTT CASSYKDRSEHNSPLHF
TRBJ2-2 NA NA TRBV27 TGTGCCAGCAAGTCGTCCGGGGAGCTGTTTTTT CASKSSGELFF
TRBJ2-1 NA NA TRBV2 TGTGCCAGCAGAGGGGACGAGATTTACCATGAGCAGTTCTTC CASRGDEIYHEQFF
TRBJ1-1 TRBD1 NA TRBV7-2 TGTGCCAGCAGCCGGGACAGGGGGAACACTGAAGCTTTCTTT CASSRDRGNTEAFF
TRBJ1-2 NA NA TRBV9 TGTGCCAGCAGCGCAGGGGTGGCGGGTGAAGGCTACACCTTC CASSAGVAGEGYTF
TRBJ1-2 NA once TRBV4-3 TGCGCCAGCAGCCAGAAGATTTGGGGGGGCTACACCTTC CASSQKIWGGYTF
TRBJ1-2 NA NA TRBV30 TGTGCCTGGAGCGGAACCTCCTATGGCTACACCTTC CAWSGTSYGYTF
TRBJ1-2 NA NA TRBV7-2 TGTGCCAGCAGCTTGCGACGGAACTATGGCTACACCTTC CASSLRRNYGYTF
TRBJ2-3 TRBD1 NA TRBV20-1 TGCAGTGCTAGTGTGGGGACAGGAACCACAGATACGCAGTATTTT CSASVGTGTTDTQYF